This TCR beta chain was obtained from a study of a mutant IDH1 vaccine in newly diagnosed glioma (dated by TCRdb to the early 2020s). As for the study more broadly: Of the approximately 30 treated patients, approximately 62% were male and about 40% were female, and a mean age of 40.4 years was recorded. Prior to enrollment, standard therapy consisting of radiotherapy alone, temozolomide alone, or radiochemotherapy with temozolomide had been administered to patients, with the combination being received by most patients. For exploratory analyses, approximately 23 treated patients had longitudinal TCRB deep sequencing done wherever samples were available. Peripheral blood samples were drawn at six visits, namely V03 (baseline), V05, V07, V10, V12 and V13. Results and caveats for the whole study, not just this receptor: Immune responses induced by the vaccine were seen in approximately 93% of patients across multiple MHC alleles. Selection of PBMC samples for TCRB deep sequencing was based on availability. It was noted by the authors that analyses of patient blood samples could not be reproduced owing to sample limitations. Changes in the top peripheral T cell clonotypes picked up by TCRB sequencing did not appear to be linked to pseudoprogression.

The method behind the library was the immunoSEQ multiplex PCR assay. Rearranged TCR beta chain sequences were amplified using the hsTCRB Kit according to the manufacturer's protocol. TCRB libraries were sequenced on an Illumina MiSeq. Per the original workflow: Demultiplexing, trimming and gene mapping were performed with the kit vendor's proprietary platform. This immuneACCESS table, as held by TCRdb, lists in-frame sequences with V and J called but not all clones. Of the missing ones, under half trace to an unresolved V gene in checked studies; the others have no known cause. D and trimming come from the DNA, and the V and J calls and clone size come from that table. In all, the sample holds approximately 20,000 clones, and approximately 85% of those were seen once. The ten largest clonotypes hold 5.4% of the sample. Read against the paper, the sample's time point label means: baseline, week 1 (first vaccination visit). The meaning of the sample's treatment or condition label: pre-vaccination baseline after standard-of-care therapy. The donors had newly diagnosed IDH1-mutant astrocytomas of WHO grade 3 or 4 that showed loss of nuclear ATRX. The samples were drawn from NOA16, a multicentre, single-arm, open-label phase I trial in Germany that tested a mutant IDH1 peptide vaccine in humans for the first time. Blood drawn at visit V03 was used as the baseline sample for immunogenicity testing. Genomic DNA for TCRB sequencing was extracted from EDTA blood using the DNeasy Blood and Tissue Kit.

There are 13 amino acids in the CDR3, from cysteine to phenylalanine inclusive. CDR3 DNA only is kept here, 39 bases in frame from base 1. A distance of 12 bases separates the germline ends of V and J, which lose 10 bases and 0 bases respectively. For CDR1 and CDR2, the germline V gene lists ENHRY and SYGVKD. Concerning this clone: Its antigen is unknown. No much larger clonotype is one base removed from it; base qualities were not supplied.

This specimen was PBMCs, taken from a glioma patient treated with radiotherapy, temozolomide or both. Recombination joined TRBV10-3 with TRBJ1-1; the D gene is unclear. This receptor was identified in a man aged 35 to 55 with glioma. The CDR3 sequence is CATSANMNTEAFF. The nucleotide sequence is given as TGTGCCACCTCGGCGAACATGAACACTGAAGCTTTCTTT.